The clone carrying this T cell receptor (beta chain) appeared a single time. This specimen comes from a study of blood T cell repertoires in COVID-19. As originally analysed: Reference gene primer amplification yielded estimated nucleated cell counts. The method was immunoSEQ multiplex PCR; TCRdb's version includes in-frame clones alone and lacks a portion of them. D and trimming were read from the DNA, whereas the V and J calls and clone size are those reported in that table. The profile shows under 250,000 clones, about 85% of them singletons. Germline V lookup: CDR1 ENHRY, CDR2 SYGVKD. Trimming took 0 bases from V and 2 from J, leaving 11 bases between them. There are 16 residues in the CDR3.

This receptor was obtained from a man aged 35 to 55 with acute or convalescent COVID-19. The chain recombines TRBV10-3 with TRBJ1-5; D is perhaps TRBD1 (6 bases). Sample: peripheral blood. The CDR3 DNA sequence: TGTGCCATCAGTGAGTCTTGGGGGCAGGGCAATCAGCCCCAGCATTTT. This translates into CAISESWGQGNQPQHF.